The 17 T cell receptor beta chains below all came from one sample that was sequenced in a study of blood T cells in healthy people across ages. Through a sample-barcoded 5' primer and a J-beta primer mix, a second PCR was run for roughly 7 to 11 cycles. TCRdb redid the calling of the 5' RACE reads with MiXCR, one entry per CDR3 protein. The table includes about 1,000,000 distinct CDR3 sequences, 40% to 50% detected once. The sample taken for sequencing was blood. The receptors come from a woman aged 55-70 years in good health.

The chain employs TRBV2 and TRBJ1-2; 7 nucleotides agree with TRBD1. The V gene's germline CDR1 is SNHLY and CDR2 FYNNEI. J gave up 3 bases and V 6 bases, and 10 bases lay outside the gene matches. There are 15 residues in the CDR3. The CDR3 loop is CASSLTGALDYGYTF. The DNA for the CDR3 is TGTGCCAGCAGCCTTACAGGGGCCTTGGACTATGGCTACACCTTC.

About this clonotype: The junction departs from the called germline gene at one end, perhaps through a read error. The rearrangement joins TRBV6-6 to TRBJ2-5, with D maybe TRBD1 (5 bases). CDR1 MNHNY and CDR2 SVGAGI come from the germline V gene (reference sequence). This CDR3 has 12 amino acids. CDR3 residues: CVSSQGGETQYF. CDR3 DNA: TGTGTCAGCAGTCAGGGTGGGGAGACCCAGTACTTC.

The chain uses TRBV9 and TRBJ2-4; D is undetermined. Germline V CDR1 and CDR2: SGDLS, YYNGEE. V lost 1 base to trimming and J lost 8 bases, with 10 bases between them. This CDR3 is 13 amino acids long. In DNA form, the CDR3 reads TGTGCCAGCAGCGTATTGCCCCAGGACATTCAGTACTTC. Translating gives CASSVLPQDIQYF.

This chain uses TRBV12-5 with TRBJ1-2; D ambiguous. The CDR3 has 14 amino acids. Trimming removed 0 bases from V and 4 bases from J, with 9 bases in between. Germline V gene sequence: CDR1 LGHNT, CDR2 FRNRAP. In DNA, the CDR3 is TGTGCTAGTGGTTTGGTAAGGTGGACCTATGGCTACACCTTC. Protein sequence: CASGLVRWTYGYTF. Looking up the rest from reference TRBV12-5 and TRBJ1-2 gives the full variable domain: DARVTQTPRHKVTEMGQEVTMRCQPILGHNTVFWYRQTMMQGLELLAYFRNRAPLDDSGMPKDRFSAEMPDATLATLKIQPSEPRDSAVYFCASGLVRWTYGYTFGSGTRLTVV.

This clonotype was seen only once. The CDR3 loop reads CASSLNRWGSQGDGYTF. The CDR3 nucleotides are TGTGCCAGCAGTTTAAACCGCTGGGGCAGTCAAGGGGATGGCTACACCTTC. The chain combines TRBV28 with TRBJ1-2, with a weak D call TRBD1 (5 bases). CDR1 is MDHEN and CDR2 is SYDVKM in the germline V gene. The CDR3 contains 17 residues. Between the trimmed V and J ends, which lost 2 bases and 6 bases, there was a span of 22 bases.

For the CDR3, the DNA is TGTGCCAGTAGTATAACCCCGGGAGAGACCCAGTACTTC. Encoded protein: CASSITPGETQYF. V usage is TRBV19 and J usage is TRBJ2-5; no firm D call. Germline loops: CDR1 LNHDA, CDR2 SQIVND (reference sequence). The CDR3 is made up of 13 amino acids. Trimming shortened V by 2 bases and J by 4 bases, and 8 bases separated the two germline ends.

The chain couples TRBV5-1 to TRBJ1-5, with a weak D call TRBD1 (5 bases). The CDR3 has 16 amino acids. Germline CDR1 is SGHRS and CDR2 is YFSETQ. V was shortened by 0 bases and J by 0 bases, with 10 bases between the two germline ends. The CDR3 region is CASSLEGPYSNQPQHF. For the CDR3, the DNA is TGCGCCAGCAGCTTGGAGGGACCTTATAGCAATCAGCCCCAGCATTTT.

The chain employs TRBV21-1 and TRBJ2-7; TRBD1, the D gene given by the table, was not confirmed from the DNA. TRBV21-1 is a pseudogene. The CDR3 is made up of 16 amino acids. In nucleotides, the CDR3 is TGTGCCAGCAGCCCTAAAACCGGGACGGGCGCCTACGAGCAGTACTTC. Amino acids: CASSPKTGTGAYEQYF.

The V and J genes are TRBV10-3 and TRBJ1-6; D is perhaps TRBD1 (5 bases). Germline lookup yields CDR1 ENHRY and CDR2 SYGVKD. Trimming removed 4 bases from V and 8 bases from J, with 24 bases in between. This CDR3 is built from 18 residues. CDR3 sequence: CAISGPRDGSTIDSPLHF. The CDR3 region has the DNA TGTGCCATCAGTGGACCCCGGGACGGAAGTACTATAGATTCACCCCTCCACTTT.

The CDR3 sequence is CASSQDLDQLGSGANVLTF. CDR3 DNA: TGTGCCAGCAGCCAAGATTTGGATCAGTTAGGCTCTGGGGCCAACGTCCTGACTTTC. V usage is TRBV3-1 and J usage is TRBJ2-6; D gene unclear. The V end lost 0 bases, the J end lost 0 bases, and 15 bases lay between the germline ends. This CDR3 has 19 residues. Germline assignment: CDR1 LGHDT and CDR2 YNNKEL (reference sequence).

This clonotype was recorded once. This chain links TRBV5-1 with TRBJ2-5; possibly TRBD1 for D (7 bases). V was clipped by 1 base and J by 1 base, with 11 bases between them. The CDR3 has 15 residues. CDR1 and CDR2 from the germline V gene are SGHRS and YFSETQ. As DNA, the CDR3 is TGCGCCAGCAGCTTGAGCAGGGGGGTCCAAGAGACCCAGTACTTC. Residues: CASSLSRGVQETQYF.

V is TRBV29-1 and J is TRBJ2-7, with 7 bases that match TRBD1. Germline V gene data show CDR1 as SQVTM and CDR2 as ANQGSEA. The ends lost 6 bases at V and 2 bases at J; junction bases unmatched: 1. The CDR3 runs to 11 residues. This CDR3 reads CSVGQPYEQYF. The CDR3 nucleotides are TGCAGCGTGGGACAGCCCTACGAGCAGTACTTC.

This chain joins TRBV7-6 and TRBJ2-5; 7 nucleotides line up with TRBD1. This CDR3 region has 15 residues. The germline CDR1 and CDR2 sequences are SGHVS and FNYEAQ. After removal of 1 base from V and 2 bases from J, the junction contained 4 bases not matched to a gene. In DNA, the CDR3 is TGTGCCAGCAGCTTAGTGGGGACAGTTCAAGAGACCCAGTACTTC. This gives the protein CASSLVGTVQETQYF.

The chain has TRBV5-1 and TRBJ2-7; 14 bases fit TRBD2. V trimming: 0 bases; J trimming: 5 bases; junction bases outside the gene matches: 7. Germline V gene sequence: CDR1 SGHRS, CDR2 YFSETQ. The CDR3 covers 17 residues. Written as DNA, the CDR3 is TGCGCCAGCAGCTTGGGACTAGCGGGAGGGCCACGGGACGAGCAGTACTTC. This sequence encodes CASSLGLAGGPRDEQYF.

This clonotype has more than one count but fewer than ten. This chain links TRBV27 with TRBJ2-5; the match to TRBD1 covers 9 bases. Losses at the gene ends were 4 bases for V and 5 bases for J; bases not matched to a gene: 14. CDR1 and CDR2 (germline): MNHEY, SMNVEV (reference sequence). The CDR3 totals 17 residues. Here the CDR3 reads CASSSRTGESIGETQYF. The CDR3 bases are TGTGCCAGCAGTTCACGGACAGGGGAGAGTATAGGGGAGACCCAGTACTTC.

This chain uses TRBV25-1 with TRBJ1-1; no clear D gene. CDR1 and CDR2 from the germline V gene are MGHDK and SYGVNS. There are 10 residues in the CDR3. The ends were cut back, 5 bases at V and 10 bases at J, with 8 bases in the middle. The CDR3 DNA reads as TGTGCCAGCAGTTCAAATCGAGCTTTCTTT. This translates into CASSSNRAFF.

CDR3 protein: CASQGAGLGYEQYF. The CDR3 DNA is TGTGCCAGCCAAGGCGCGGGTCTGGGATACGAGCAGTACTTC. This chain joins TRBV6-1 and TRBJ2-7; TRBD2 is a possible D gene (5 bases). Germline V gene sequence: CDR1 MNHNS, CDR2 SASEGT. The V gene lost 8 bases and the J gene lost 4 bases, with 18 bases spanning the gap. CDR3 length: 14 amino acids.